These T cell receptor beta chains were read from a single sample in a study of blood T cell repertoires in COVID-19. Clones were sequenced by immunoSEQ multiplex PCR, and TCRdb holds only the in-frame ones, with some missing. The data show about 140,000 clones, with 81% seen just once and 7% to 10% held by the top ten. The sequencing sample was made of peripheral blood. The receptors were sampled from a human donor in a cohort sampled during active COVID-19. CDR3s include the opening cysteine and the closing phenylalanine or tryptophan. The D gene is left open where the match is weak. A row's size may be missing; if present it is once, few, many or a size class.

TRBV10-1	-	TRBJ2-7	TRBD1	TGCGCCAGCAGTCGGACAGGGGCCTCCTACGAGCAGTACTTC	CASSRTGASYEQYF
TRBV5-4	-	TRBJ1-2	-	TGTGCCAGCAGCCCAACGGACATCGGCTATGGCTACACCTTC	CASSPTDIGYGYTF
TRBV6-5	-	TRBJ2-7	TRBD2	TGTGCCAGCTGGGGTAGCGGGAGAAGCTCCTACGAGCAGTACTTC	CASWGSGRSSYEQYF
TRBV15	-	TRBJ2-7	-	TGTGCCACCAGCGCGGGCCCTCACTACGAGCAGTACTTC	CATSAGPHYEQYF
TRBV19	-	TRBJ1-1	-	TGTGCCAGTAGTATTGGGCCCACAGGGAACACTGAAGCTTTCTTT	CASSIGPTGNTEAFF
TRBV3-1/TRBV3-2	-	TRBJ2-7	-	TGTGCCAGCAGCCAAGGGTTAGTAAGCGCCTACGAGCAGTACTTC	CASSQGLVSAYEQYF
TRBV28	-	TRBJ1-1	-	TGTGCCAGCAGTTCCCCCTATCAGACAGGACAGAACACTGAAGCTTTCTTT	CASSSPYQTGQNTEAFF
TRBV2	-	TRBJ1-4	TRBD1	TGTGCCAGCAGGCCCGGACAGGGAGCGCACGAAAAACTGTTTTTT	CASRPGQGAHEKLFF
TRBV3-1/TRBV3-2	-	TRBJ2-7	TRBD1	TGTGCCAGCGCCACAGGGACAGGGGGATACGAGCAGTACTTC	CASATGTGGYEQYF
TRBV2	-	TRBJ2-3	TRBD1	TGTGCCAGCAGCGAAACAGGACAGGGGGCAACCACAGATACGCAGTATTTT	CASSETGQGATTDTQYF
TRBV7-3	-	TRBJ2-1	TRBD2	TGTGCCAGCAGCTTAGATAGCGGGATTGACTACAATGAGCAGTTCTTC	CASSLDSGIDYNEQFF
TRBV5-1	-	TRBJ2-1	-	TGCGCCAGCAGCTTGTACGGGAGTAGGGATGAGCAGTTCTTC	CASSLYGSRDEQFF
TRBV7-2	-	TRBJ1-2	-	TGTGCCAGCAGCAAAACAGTTAACTATGGCTACACCTTC	CASSKTVNYGYTF
TRBV18	-	TRBJ1-5	-	TGTGCCAGCTCACCAGGGGCCGATCCCTCGTCCCAGCATTTT	CASSPGADPSSQHF
TRBV7-2	-	TRBJ2-5	-	TGTGCCAGCAGCTCCTACTCTAGCAGGCAAGAGACCCAGTACTTC	CASSSYSSRQETQYF
TRBV27	-	TRBJ2-1	-	TGTGCCAGCAGACCGGGCTACGGGGGAGCCCCCTACAATGAGCAGTTCTTC	CASRPGYGGAPYNEQFF
TRBV7-2	-	TRBJ2-5	TRBD2	TGTGCCAGCAGCTCTAGCGGGAGGGCCTGGGAGACCCAGTACTTC	CASSSSGRAWETQYF
TRBV6-5	-	TRBJ1-2	-	TGTGCCAGCAGTTACTCGTCGACAACTAACTATGGCTACACCTTC	CASSYSSTTNYGYTF
TRBV7-8	-	TRBJ1-5	-	TGTGCCAGCAGCCCAGGGTTGGGTCAGCCCCAGCATTTT	CASSPGLGQPQHF
TRBV6-2/TRBV6-3	-	TRBJ2-7	-	TGTGCCAGCAGTTACTCTTGGGGCGACGAGCAGTACTTC	CASSYSWGDEQYF
TRBV10-1	-	TRBJ1-2	-	TGCGCCAGCAGTGATATGGGACACCCTAACTATGGCTACACCTTC	CASSDMGHPNYGYTF
TRBV6-5	-	TRBJ2-7	TRBD1	TGTGCCAGCAGCAGGGGGCAGGGACCCTACGAGCAGTACTTC	CASSRGQGPYEQYF
TRBV5-1	many	TRBJ2-5	TRBD2	TGCGCCAGCAGCCTGACTAGCGGGAGGGTTGGGAGCCAAGAGACCCAGTACTTC	CASSLTSGRVGSQETQYF
TRBV7-3	few	TRBJ2-1	-	TGTGCCAGCAGCTTAGGGTCAGGTCCCCTTGCGGGCGCGCAGTTCTTC	CASSLGSGPLAGAQFF
TRBV29-1	-	TRBJ2-6	TRBD1	TGCAGCGTTCCGGACAGGGGGCAGTCTGGGGCCAACGTCCTGACTTTC	CSVPDRGQSGANVLTF
TRBV19	-	TRBJ1-5	TRBD1	TGTGCCAGTAGTATCAGGGGGAGCAATCAGCCCCAGCATTTT	CASSIRGSNQPQHF
TRBV4-1	few	TRBJ2-7	TRBD1	TGCGCCAGCAGCCAAGAGGAGGGGGACAGGGCATCCTACGAGCAGTACTTC	CASSQEEGDRASYEQYF
TRBV5-1	-	TRBJ2-7	-	TGCGCCAGCAGCTTGGAACCTTCTCGGGTCTACGAGCAGTACTTC	CASSLEPSRVYEQYF
TRBV7-2	once	TRBJ2-7	-	TGTGCCAGCAGCCAAGTTCCCAGACTAACCCCCTACGAGCAGTACTTC	CASSQVPRLTPYEQYF
TRBV27	-	TRBJ1-6	-	TGTGCCAGCAGTTTATCCCGCTCCTATAATTCACCCCTCCACTTT	CASSLSRSYNSPLHF
TRBV9	-	TRBJ1-4	TRBD1	TGTGCCAGCAGCGTTACAGGGGGCAATGAAAAACTGTTTTTT	CASSVTGGNEKLFF
TRBV19	-	TRBJ1-5	TRBD1	TGTGCCAGTAGTAGTGAGGGACAGGGAAGCAATCAGCCCCAGCATTTT	CASSSEGQGSNQPQHF
TRBV9	once	TRBJ2-2	TRBD1	TGTGCCAGCAGCGTCAGACAGGGCGGAAAAGGGGAGCTGTTTTTT	CASSVRQGGKGELFF
TRBV4-2	-	TRBJ2-1	TRBD2	TGTGCCAGCAGCCAAGATAGCGGGAGTAGGAATGAGCAGTTCTTC	CASSQDSGSRNEQFF
TRBV14	-	TRBJ2-7	TRBD2	TGTGCCAGCAGCCAAGATACCGGGACTAGCGGGAGCGAGCAGTACTTC	CASSQDTGTSGSEQYF
TRBV4-3	once	TRBJ2-7	-	TGCGCCAGCAGCCAAGGGGAGGGGGACGCGCAGTACTTC	CASSQGEGDAQYF
TRBV21-1	few	TRBJ1-1	-	TGTGCCAGCAGCAAAGTGGGTTTCGGGGATCGCTCTGAAGCTTTCTTT	CASSKVGFGDRSEAFF
TRBV21-1	-	TRBJ2-5	-	TGTGCCAGCAGCAAAGGTAGGACTAGCGGGAGGGCCTGCCAAGAGACCCAGTACTTC	CASSKGRTSGRACQETQYF
TRBV7-2	once	TRBJ2-3	-	TGTGCCAGCAGCTTAGACAGGGGCACAGATACGCAGTATTTT	CASSLDRGTDTQYF
TRBV12-3/TRBV12-4	-	TRBJ1-1	-	TGTGCCAGCAGTGTAGCGACTGTGGAAGCTTTCTTT	CASSVATVEAFF
TRBV20-1	-	TRBJ2-7	-	TGCAGTGCTAGAGATTCCTTCGAGCAGTACTTC	CSARDSFEQYF
TRBV7-2	-	TRBJ2-5	-	TGTGCCAGCAGCTCCTACAGGGCTGCCCGGGGGACCCAGTACTTC	CASSSYRAARGTQYF
TRBV4-3	-	TRBJ2-7	TRBD2	TGCGCCAGCAGCCATCCAAGAGGGGTGGGGACTAGCGACTCCTACGAGCTGTACTTC	CASSHPRGVGTSDSYELYF
TRBV28	-	TRBJ1-2	TRBD1	TGTGCCAGCAGTCAAACCCCGGGACAGCGGCATGGCTACACCTTC	CASSQTPGQRHGYTF
TRBV2	-	TRBJ1-3	TRBD1	TGTGCCAGCAGTGAGCAGGGGGGCTGGTCTGGAAACACCATATATTTT	CASSEQGGWSGNTIYF
TRBV24-1	few	TRBJ2-3	TRBD1	TGTGCCACCAGTGACCCCACAGGGGGAACTAGCACAGATACGCAGTATTTT	CATSDPTGGTSTDTQYF
TRBV27	-	TRBJ2-7	TRBD2	TGTGCCAGCAGTTTAGGGCAACTTTCTAGCGGGAGGATGAACGAGCAGTACTTC	CASSLGQLSSGRMNEQYF
TRBV6-4	few	TRBJ1-4	-	TGTGCCAGCAGTACCAAGACAGGACCCCCTTCAACTAATGAAAAACTGTTTTTT	CASSTKTGPPSTNEKLFF
TRBV6-2/TRBV6-3	-	TRBJ1-2	-	TGTGCCAGCAGTGATCCCGGGTCAGGGAACTATGGCTACACCTTC	CASSDPGSGNYGYTF
TRBV7-8	-	TRBJ1-2	TRBD1	TGTGCCAGCAGCCGGGACAGGGAGAATGGCTACACCTTC	CASSRDRENGYTF
TRBV3-1/TRBV3-2	-	TRBJ2-7	TRBD2	TGTGCCAGCAGCCAAGGACTAGCGGGAGGCTTCTACGAGCAGTACTTC	CASSQGLAGGFYEQYF
TRBV7-2	-	TRBJ1-2	TRBD1	TGTGCCAGCAGCTCCCAGGGGGTTGGCGGCTACACCTTC	CASSSQGVGGYTF
TRBV28	-	TRBJ2-7	TRBD1	TGTGCCAGCAGTCCCCGGGACAGGACGGTGCACGAGCAGTACTTC	CASSPRDRTVHEQYF
TRBV27	-	TRBJ1-4	-	TGTGCCAGCACCTTGGGGCCTAATGAAAAACTGTTTTTT	CASTLGPNEKLFF
TRBV7-2	-	TRBJ2-7	TRBD2	TGTGCCAGCAGCTTAGATGGACTAGCGGGAGTGTACGAGCAGTACTTC	CASSLDGLAGVYEQYF
TRBV5-1	once	TRBJ2-3	TRBD1	TGCGCCAGCTCAGGACAGGGGGCGGGAGATACGCAGTATTTT	CASSGQGAGDTQYF